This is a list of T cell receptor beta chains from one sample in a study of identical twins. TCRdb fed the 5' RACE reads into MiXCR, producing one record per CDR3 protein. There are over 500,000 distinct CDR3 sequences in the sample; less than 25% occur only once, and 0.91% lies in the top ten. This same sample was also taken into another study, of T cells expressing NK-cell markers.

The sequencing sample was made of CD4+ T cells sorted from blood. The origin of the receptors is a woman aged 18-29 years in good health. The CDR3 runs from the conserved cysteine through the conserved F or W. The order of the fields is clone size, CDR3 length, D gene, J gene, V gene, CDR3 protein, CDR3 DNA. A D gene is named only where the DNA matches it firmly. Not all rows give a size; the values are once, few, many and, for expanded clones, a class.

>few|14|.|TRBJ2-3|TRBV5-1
CASGIRGDTDTQYF
TGCGCCAGCGGAATCAGGGGAGACACAGATACGCAGTATTTT
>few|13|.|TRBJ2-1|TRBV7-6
CASSGGVYNEQFF
TGTGCCAGCAGCGGGGGAGTCTACAATGAGCAGTTCTTC
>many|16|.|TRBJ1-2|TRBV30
CAWTPSGTNLGYGYTF
TGTGCCTGGACCCCATCCGGGACAAACTTGGGCTATGGCTACACCTTC
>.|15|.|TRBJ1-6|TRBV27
CASASGTAYNSPLHF
TGTGCCAGCGCCTCCGGTACCGCCTATAATTCACCCCTCCACTTT
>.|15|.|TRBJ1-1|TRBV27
CASSPFRKGRTEAFF
TGTGCCAGCAGCCCCTTTCGAAAGGGGAGAACTGAAGCTTTCTTT
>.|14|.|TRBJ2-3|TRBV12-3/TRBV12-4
CASILRRGADTQYF
TGTGCCAGCATCCTTAGACGGGGGGCTGATACGCAGTATTTT
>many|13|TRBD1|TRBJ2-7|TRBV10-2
CASRDRARGEQYF
TGCGCCAGCAGAGACAGGGCCCGCGGCGAGCAGTACTTC
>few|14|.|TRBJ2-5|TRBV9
CASSFRGGQETQYF
TGTGCCAGCAGCTTCAGGGGGGGCCAAGAGACCCAGTACTTC
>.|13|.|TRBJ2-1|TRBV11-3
CASSLMGRDEQFF
TGTGCCAGCAGCTTGATGGGTAGGGATGAGCAGTTCTTC
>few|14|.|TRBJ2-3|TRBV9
CASSVGSGTDTQYF
TGTGCCAGCAGCGTGGGTAGCGGCACAGATACGCAGTATTTT
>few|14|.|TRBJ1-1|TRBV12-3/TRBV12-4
CASNRGRLNTEAFF
TGTGCCAGCAACCGGGGGAGACTGAACACTGAAGCTTTCTTT
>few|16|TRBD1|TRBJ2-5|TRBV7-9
CASSPRQGAGQETQYF
TGTGCCAGCAGCCCTCGACAGGGGGCGGGACAAGAGACCCAGTACTTC
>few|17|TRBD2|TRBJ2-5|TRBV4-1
CASSQDHLLAGAETQYF
TGCGCCAGCAGCCAAGATCATCTACTAGCGGGGGCAGAGACCCAGTACTTC
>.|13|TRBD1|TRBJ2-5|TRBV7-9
CASSIRDSITQYF
TGTGCCAGCAGCATCCGGGACAGCATAACCCAGTACTTC
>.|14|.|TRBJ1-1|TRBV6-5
CASSYRGPDTEAFF
TGTGCCAGCAGTTACCGGGGGCCGGACACTGAAGCTTTCTTT
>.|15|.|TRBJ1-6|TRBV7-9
CASSPTASYNSPLHF
TGTGCCAGCAGTCCGACGGCCTCCTATAATTCACCCCTCCACTTT